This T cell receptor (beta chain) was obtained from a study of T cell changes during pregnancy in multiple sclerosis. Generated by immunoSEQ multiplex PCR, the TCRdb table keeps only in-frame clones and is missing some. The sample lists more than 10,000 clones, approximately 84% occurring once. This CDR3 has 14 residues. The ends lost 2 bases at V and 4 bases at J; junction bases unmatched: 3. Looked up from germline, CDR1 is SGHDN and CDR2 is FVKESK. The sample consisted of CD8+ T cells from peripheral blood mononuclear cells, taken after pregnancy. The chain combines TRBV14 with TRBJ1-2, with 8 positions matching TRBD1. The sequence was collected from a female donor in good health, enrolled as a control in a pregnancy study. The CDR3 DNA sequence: TGTGCCAGCAGCCAAAGACAGGGGCCCTATGGCTACACCTTC. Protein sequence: CASSQRQGPYGYTF. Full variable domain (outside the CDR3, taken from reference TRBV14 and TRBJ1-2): EAGVTQFPSHSVIEKGQTVTLRCDPISGHDNLYWYRRVMGKEIKFLLHFVKESKQDESGMPNNRFLAERTGGTYSTLKVQPAELEDSGVYFCASSQRQGPYGYTFGSGTRLTVV.